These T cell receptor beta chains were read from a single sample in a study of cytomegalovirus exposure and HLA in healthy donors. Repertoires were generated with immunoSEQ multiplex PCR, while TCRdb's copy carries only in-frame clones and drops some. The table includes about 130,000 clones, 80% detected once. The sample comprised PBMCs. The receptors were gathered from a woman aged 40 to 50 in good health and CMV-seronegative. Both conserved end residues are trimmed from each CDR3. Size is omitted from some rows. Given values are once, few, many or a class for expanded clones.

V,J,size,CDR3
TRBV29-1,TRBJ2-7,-,SVADRGTYEQY
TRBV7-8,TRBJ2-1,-,ASSQIRTSGDIDEQF
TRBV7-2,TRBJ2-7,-,ASSPGLAGGAHEQY
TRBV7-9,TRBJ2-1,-,AGDSYNEQF
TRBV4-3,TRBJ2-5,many,ASSQDRGGGAETQY
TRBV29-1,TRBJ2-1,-,SVDRTGGWEQF
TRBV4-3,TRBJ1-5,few,ASSPQVGGGQPQH
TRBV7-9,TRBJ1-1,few,ASSSEPSDVAF
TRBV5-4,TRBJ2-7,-,ASSPGTGVYEQY
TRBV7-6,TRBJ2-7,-,ASSLGRSSYEQY
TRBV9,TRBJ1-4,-,ASSPGQRWGQGEKLF